The 28 T cell receptor beta chains in this list originate from one sample, sequenced in a study of blood T cell repertoires in COVID-19. TCRdb's copy holds only in-frame clones and misses some; the assay was immunoSEQ multiplex PCR. The data hold 240,000 or so clones, with around 84% observed a single time. The specimen was peripheral blood. The source of these receptors is a woman in her sixties or seventies with active or convalescent COVID-19.

The chain combines TRBV9 with TRBJ2-7, with D possibly TRBD1 on 6 matching bases. Germline CDR1 and CDR2: SGDLS and YYNGEE. The length of the CDR3 is 16 residues. The V gene lost 3 bases and the J gene lost 4 bases, with 20 bases spanning the gap. The DNA of the CDR3 is TGTGCCAGCAGCGCGTGGGACATCTTAGGGGGTTACGAGCAGTACTTC. Protein: CASSAWDILGGYEQYF.

This chain joins TRBV6-2 or TRBV6-3 and TRBJ2-3; unclear D gene. Germline V gene data show CDR1 as MNHEY and CDR2 as SVGEGT. V was shortened by 5 bases and J by 0 bases, with 3 bases between the two germline ends. This CDR3 spans 12 amino acids. The CDR3 DNA sequence: TGTGCCAGCAGTGGCAGCACAGATACGCAGTATTTT. It is translated as CASSGSTDTQYF.

The chain couples TRBV24-1 to TRBJ2-6; possible D gene TRBD1, 6 bases. The V gene's germline CDR1 is KGHDR and CDR2 SFDVKD. The CDR3 covers 17 residues. V was pared by 4 bases and J by 2 bases, with 14 bases between. CDR3 DNA: TGTGCCACCAGTGACCCTAACAGGGCTCCTGGGGCCAACGTCCTGACTTTC. Translated: CATSDPNRAPGANVLTF.

The gene calls are TRBV4-1 and TRBJ1-3, with D unresolved. V was shortened by 5 bases and J by 6 bases, with 14 bases between the two germline ends. This CDR3 spans 14 amino acids. CDR1 MGHRA and CDR2 YSYEKL come from the germline V gene. The CDR3: CASSEARGVNTIYF. For the CDR3, the DNA is TGCGCCAGCAGCGAAGCGAGAGGAGTAAACACCATATATTTT.

This clone was picked up a small number of times. The chain recombines TRBV6-2 or TRBV6-3 with TRBJ1-1, with 7 bases matching TRBD1. Germline CDR1 and CDR2: MNHEY and SVGEGT. CDR3 length: 14 residues. The V and J ends lost 6 bases and 6 bases, in that order; junction bases with no gene match: 10. The CDR3 reads CASSLLGQYAEAFF. The CDR3 coding sequence is TGTGCCAGCAGCCTCCTGGGACAGTACGCTGAAGCTTTCTTT.

This clone was observed a few times. The chain carries TRBV7-2 and TRBJ2-1; 8 bases are a match to TRBD2. The J segment lost 0 bases and the V segment lost 5 bases, leaving 6 bases of the junction unmatched. This CDR3 has 16 residues. Germline V gene lookup returns CDR1 SGHTA and CDR2 FQGNSA. This chain's CDR3 is CASSISGGSSYNEQFF. The CDR3 DNA reads TGTGCCAGCAGCATAAGCGGGGGCAGCTCCTACAATGAGCAGTTCTTC.

The chain combines TRBV5-1 with TRBJ1-2, with TRBD1 matching over 8 bases. The CDR3 runs to 16 residues. The V segment lost 4 bases and the J segment 6 bases; nucleotides outside the gene matches: 14. Germline lookup yields CDR1 SGHRS and CDR2 YFSETQ. The CDR3 sequence is CASSVMRGQGLNGYTF. The CDR3 DNA is TGCGCCAGCAGCGTCATGAGAGGACAGGGATTAAATGGCTACACCTTC.

This clone showed up just once. The chain links TRBV3-1 (or the pseudogene TRBV3-2) to TRBJ1-2; 10 bases line up with TRBD1. The CDR3 has 18 residues. Trimming cost V 0 bases and J 4 bases; bases outside gene matches: 11. Germline V gene data show CDR1 as LGHDT and CDR2 as YNNKEL (reference sequence). The CDR3, as DNA: TGTGCCAGCAGCCAAGAAAATCGAGGACAGGGGGGACGCTATGGCTACACCTTC. This translates into CASSQENRGQGGRYGYTF.

Worth noting for this clone: This specimen includes other DNA sequences encoding the same CDR3. The chain recombines TRBV7-2 with TRBJ1-1; weak D call: TRBD1 (6 bases). The V gene lost 2 bases and the J gene lost 1 base, with 8 bases spanning the gap. Germline CDR1 SGHTA, CDR2 FQGNSA. This CDR3 contains 14 residues. CDR3: CASSLRRGNTEAFF. The CDR3 DNA sequence: TGTGCCAGCAGCTTACGCAGGGGGAACACTGAAGCTTTCTTT.

The V and J genes are TRBV10-2 and TRBJ2-1; 8 nucleotides match TRBD2. Germline V lookup: CDR1 WSHSY, CDR2 SAAADI. V trimming: 6 bases; J trimming: 10 bases; junction bases outside the gene matches: 8. This CDR3 region has 13 residues. The CDR3 nucleotides are TGCGCCAGCAGCCGGGGGGGCCGGAGGGAGCAGTTCTTC. It is translated as CASSRGGRREQFF.

The rearrangement uses TRBV19 and TRBJ2-3; weak D call: TRBD2 (7 bases). CDR3 length equals 15 residues. Germline CDR1 reads LNHDA; CDR2 reads SQIVND (reference sequence). The V gene lost 10 bases and the J gene lost 5 bases, with 22 bases spanning the gap. This chain's CDR3 is CATEGGGQIQDTQYF. The CDR3 bases are TGTGCCACCGAGGGGGGGGGCCAAATTCAAGATACGCAGTATTTT.

This rearrangement joins TRBV27 to TRBJ1-1; 8 bases map to TRBD1. The CDR3 runs to 13 residues. The J segment lost 0 bases and the V segment lost 11 bases, leaving 5 bases of the junction unmatched. Germline CDR1 MNHEY, CDR2 SMNVEV (reference sequence). For the CDR3, the DNA is TGTGCCTCCTGGACAGGGATGAACACTGAAGCTTTCTTT. Residues: CASWTGMNTEAFF.

The gene calls are TRBV24-1 and TRBJ1-5; weak D call: TRBD1 (6 bases). The germline V gene encodes CDR1 KGHDR and CDR2 SFDVKD. Trimming removed 7 bases at V and 5 bases at J, with 11 bases between. The CDR3 loop spans 13 amino acids. The CDR3 DNA sequence: TGTGCCACCAGCCAGACAGGTTATCAGCCCCAGCATTTT. It translates to CATSQTGYQPQHF.

J is TRBJ1-1 and V is TRBV18; no definite D call. Deletions cut 10 bases from V and 2 bases from J, with 14 bases between. The CDR3 is 13 amino acids. The germline V gene encodes CDR1 KGHSH and CDR2 LQKENI. As DNA, the CDR3 is TGTGCCACGATCGGAGCTTCCAACACTGAAGCTTTCTTT. Amino acid sequence: CATIGASNTEAFF.

The chain recombines TRBV4-3 with TRBJ2-2; no clear D. CDR3 length: 14 residues. Germline values: CDR1 LGHNA, CDR2 YSLEER. The V and J ends lost 6 bases and 4 bases respectively, with 12 bases between them. The CDR3 is CASSRSRSTGELFF. CDR3 nucleotides: TGCGCCAGCAGTCGGAGTAGGAGCACCGGGGAGCTGTTTTTT.

The chain links TRBV6-4 to TRBJ1-5; no firm D call. CDR3 size: 13 residues. Germline V gene data show CDR1 as MRHNA and CDR2 as SNTAGT. V was pared by 5 bases and J by 6 bases, with 11 bases between. Here the CDR3 reads CASSLFGGQPQHF. The CDR3 DNA is TGTGCCAGCAGTCTTTTTGGCGGTCAGCCCCAGCATTTT.

The J gene is TRBJ1-2, the V gene TRBV20-1; D possibly corresponds to TRBD1 (5 bases). The CDR3 has 14 amino acids. The germline V and J ends were trimmed by 3 bases and 0 bases, with 11 bases remaining between them. The germline CDR1 and CDR2 sequences are DFQATT and SNEGSKA (reference sequence). The CDR3 DNA sequence: TGCAGTGCTAGTCCGACAGTCCCTAACTATGGCTACACCTTC. Its protein product is CSASPTVPNYGYTF.

This clone was seen more than once but under ten times. V gene TRBV6-2 or TRBV6-3 combines with J gene TRBJ2-5, with D maybe TRBD1 (6 bases). CDR1 is MNHEY and CDR2 is SVGEGT in the germline V gene. Trimming left V 4 bases short and J 7 bases short, with 16 bases between. The CDR3 spans 14 residues. The CDR3 here is CASSLVGSRGTQYF. The CDR3 region has the DNA TGTGCCAGCAGTTTGGTGGGGTCCAGGGGGACCCAGTACTTC.

Only one count was recorded for this clone. The chain is built from TRBV25-1 and TRBJ1-3; D is uncertain. The CDR3 sequence is 16 residues long. Per the germline V gene, CDR1 is MGHDK and CDR2 is SYGVNS. Trimming cost V 4 bases and J 2 bases, with 15 bases left between them. CDR3 protein: CASSVAARLAGNTIYF. CDR3 nucleotide sequence: TGTGCCAGCAGTGTTGCAGCCCGACTCGCTGGAAACACCATATATTTT.

This clone came up once. This rearrangement joins TRBV6-2 or TRBV6-3 to TRBJ2-2, with no clear D. In germline, CDR1 is MNHEY, CDR2 SVGEGT. The V and J ends lost 0 bases and 6 bases respectively, with 14 bases between them. The CDR3 is 16 amino acids. CDR3 loop: CASSYSILTLPGELFF. DNA of the CDR3: TGTGCCAGCAGTTACTCGATATTAACTCTTCCCGGGGAGCTGTTTTTT.

The V gene is TRBV9, the J gene TRBJ2-5; a weak D match, TRBD2 (6 bases). The V end lost 7 bases, the J end lost 5 bases, and 9 bases lay between the germline ends. The CDR3 sequence is 11 residues long. The germline V gene encodes CDR1 SGDLS and CDR2 YYNGEE. CDR3 loop: CASGRGETQYF. Here the CDR3 DNA reads TGTGCCAGCGGACGGGGGGAGACCCAGTACTTC.

The chain uses TRBV5-1 and TRBJ1-4, with D unresolved. Trimming cost V 1 base and J 6 bases, with 4 bases left between them. The length of the CDR3 is 12 residues. Germline CDR1 is SGHRS and CDR2 is YFSETQ. CDR3 residues: CASSLLDEKLFF. As DNA, the CDR3 is TGCGCCAGCAGCTTGCTAGATGAAAAACTGTTTTTT.

The V call is TRBV15, the J call TRBJ2-3; TRBD2 matches at 8 bases. The length of the CDR3 is 17 residues. J gave up 6 bases and V 1 base, and 12 bases lay outside the gene matches. Germline CDR1 is LNHNV and CDR2 is YYDKDF (reference sequence). CDR3 bases: TGTGCCACCAGCAGAGGTTCTAATCCGGGGGGGGCTGATACGCAGTATTTT. This encodes CATSRGSNPGGADTQYF.

The chain is built from TRBV9 and TRBJ2-7, with D perhaps matching TRBD1 (5 bases). Trimming stripped 4 bases from V and 1 base from J, with 9 bases between. The CDR3 is 13 amino acids. The V gene's germline CDR1 is SGDLS and CDR2 YYNGEE. The CDR3 sequence: CASSPDSSYEQYF. The CDR3, as DNA: TGTGCCAGCAGCCCTGACAGTTCCTACGAGCAGTACTTC.

The table lists this clone with a count of one. V gene TRBV7-3 combines with J gene TRBJ1-1; weak D call: TRBD1 (5 bases). V lost 1 base and J lost 0, with 9 bases in between. The CDR3 runs to 15 residues. Germline loops: CDR1 SGHTA, CDR2 FQGTGA. The CDR3 loop is CASSLSAGLNTEAFF. As DNA, the CDR3 is TGTGCCAGCAGCTTAAGTGCAGGGTTGAACACTGAAGCTTTCTTT.

The chain couples TRBV5-1 to TRBJ1-1; D is possibly TRBD1 (5 bases). CDR1 is SGHRS and CDR2 is YFSETQ in the germline V gene. The V and J ends lost 5 bases and 5 bases respectively, with 16 bases between them. The CDR3 runs to 14 residues. The CDR3: CASRFGQGETEAFF. The CDR3 coding sequence is TGCGCCAGCAGATTCGGGCAGGGCGAGACTGAAGCTTTCTTT.

The chain carries TRBV5-1 and TRBJ2-7; tentatively, D is TRBD1 (6 bases). The length of the CDR3 is 13 residues. Germline V gene data show CDR1 as SGHRS and CDR2 as YFSETQ. V was clipped by 3 bases and J by 6 bases, with 13 bases between them. The CDR3, as DNA: TGCGCCAGCAGCTCGGACAGATCCCCCGAGCAGTACTTC. This encodes CASSSDRSPEQYF.

This clone was seen a single time. The genes are TRBV30 and TRBJ1-5; no clear D. This CDR3 has 13 amino acids. Germline CDR1 reads GTSNPN; CDR2 reads SVGIG (reference sequence). CDR3 DNA: TGTCCACAGACCTTACATAGCAATCAGCCCCAGCATTTT. Amino acids: CPQTLHSNQPQHF.